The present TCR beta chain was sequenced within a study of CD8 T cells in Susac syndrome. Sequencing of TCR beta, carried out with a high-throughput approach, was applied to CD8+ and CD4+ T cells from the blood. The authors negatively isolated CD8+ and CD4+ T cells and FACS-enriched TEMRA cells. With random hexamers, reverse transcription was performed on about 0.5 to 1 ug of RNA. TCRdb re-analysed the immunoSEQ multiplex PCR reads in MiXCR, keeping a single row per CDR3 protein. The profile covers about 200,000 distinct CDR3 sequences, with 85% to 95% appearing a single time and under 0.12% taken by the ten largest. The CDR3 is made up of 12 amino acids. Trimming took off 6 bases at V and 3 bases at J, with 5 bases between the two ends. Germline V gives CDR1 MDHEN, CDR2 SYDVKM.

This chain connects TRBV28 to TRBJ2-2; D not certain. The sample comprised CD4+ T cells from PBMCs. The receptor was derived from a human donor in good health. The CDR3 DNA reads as TGTGCCAGCAGGACGTACACCGGGGAGCTGTTTTTT. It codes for CASRTYTGELFF.